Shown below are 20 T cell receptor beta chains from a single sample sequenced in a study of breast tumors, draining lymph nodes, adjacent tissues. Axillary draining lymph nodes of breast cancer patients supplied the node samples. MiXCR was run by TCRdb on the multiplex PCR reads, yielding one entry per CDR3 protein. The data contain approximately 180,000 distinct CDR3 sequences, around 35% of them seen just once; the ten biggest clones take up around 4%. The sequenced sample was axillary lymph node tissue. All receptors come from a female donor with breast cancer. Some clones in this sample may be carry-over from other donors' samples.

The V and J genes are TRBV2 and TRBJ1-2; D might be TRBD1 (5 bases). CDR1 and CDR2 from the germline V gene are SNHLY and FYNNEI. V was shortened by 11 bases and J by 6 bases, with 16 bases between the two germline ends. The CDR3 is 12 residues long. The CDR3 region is CAGTRGNHGYTF. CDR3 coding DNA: TGTGCCGGGACGCGGGGGAACCATGGCTACACCTTC.

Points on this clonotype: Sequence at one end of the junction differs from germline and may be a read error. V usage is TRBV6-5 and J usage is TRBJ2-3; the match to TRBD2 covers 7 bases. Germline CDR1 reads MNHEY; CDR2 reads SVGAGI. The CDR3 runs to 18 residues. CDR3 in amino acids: CASSHPIHGGGRTDTQCF. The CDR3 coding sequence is TGTGCCAGCAGTCACCCCATCCATGGGGGGGGACGAACAGATACGCAGTGTTTT.

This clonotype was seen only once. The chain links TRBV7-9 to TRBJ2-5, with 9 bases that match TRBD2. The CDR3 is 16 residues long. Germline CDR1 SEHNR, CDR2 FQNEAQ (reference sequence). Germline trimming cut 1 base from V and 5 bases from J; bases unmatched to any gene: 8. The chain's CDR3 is CASSLVVGAGGETQYF. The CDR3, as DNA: TGTGCCAGCAGCTTAGTCGTGGGCGCGGGAGGGGAGACCCAGTACTTC.

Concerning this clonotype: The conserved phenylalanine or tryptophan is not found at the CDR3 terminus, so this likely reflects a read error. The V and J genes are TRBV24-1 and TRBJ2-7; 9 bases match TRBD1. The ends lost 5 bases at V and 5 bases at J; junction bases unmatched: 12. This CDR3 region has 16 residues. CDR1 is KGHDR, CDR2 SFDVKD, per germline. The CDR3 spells CATSGPKQGALNEQYL. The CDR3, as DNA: TGTGCCACCAGTGGTCCAAAACAGGGGGCTCTCAACGAGCAGTACCTC.

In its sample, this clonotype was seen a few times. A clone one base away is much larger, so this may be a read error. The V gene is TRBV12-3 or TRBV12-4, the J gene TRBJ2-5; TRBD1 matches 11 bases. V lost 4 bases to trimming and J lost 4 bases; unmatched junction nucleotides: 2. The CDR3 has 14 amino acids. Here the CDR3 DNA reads TGTGCCAGCAGTTGCGGGACAGGGGGAGAGACCCAGTACTTC. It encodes CASSCGTGGETQYF.

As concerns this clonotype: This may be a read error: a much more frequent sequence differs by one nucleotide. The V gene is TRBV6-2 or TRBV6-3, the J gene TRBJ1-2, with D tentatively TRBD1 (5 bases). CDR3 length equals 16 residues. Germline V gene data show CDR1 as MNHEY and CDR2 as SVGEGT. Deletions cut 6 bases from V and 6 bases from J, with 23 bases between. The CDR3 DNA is TGTGCCAGCAGCATAGGGACCCTAAGAGGGAACCATGGCTACACCTTC. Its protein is CASSIGTLRGNHGYTF.

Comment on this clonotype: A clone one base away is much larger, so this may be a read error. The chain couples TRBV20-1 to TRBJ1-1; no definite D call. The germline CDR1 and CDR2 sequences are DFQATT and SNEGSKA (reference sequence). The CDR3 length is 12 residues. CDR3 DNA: TGCGGTGCTAGGTTCGTGAACACTGAAGCTTTCTTT. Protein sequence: CGARFVNTEAFF.

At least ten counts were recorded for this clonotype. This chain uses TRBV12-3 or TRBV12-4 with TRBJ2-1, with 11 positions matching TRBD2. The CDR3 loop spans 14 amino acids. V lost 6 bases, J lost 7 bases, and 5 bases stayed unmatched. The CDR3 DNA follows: TGTGCCAGCAGGGGTAGCGGGAGGGGGAATGAGCAGTTCTTC. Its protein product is CASRGSGRGNEQFF.

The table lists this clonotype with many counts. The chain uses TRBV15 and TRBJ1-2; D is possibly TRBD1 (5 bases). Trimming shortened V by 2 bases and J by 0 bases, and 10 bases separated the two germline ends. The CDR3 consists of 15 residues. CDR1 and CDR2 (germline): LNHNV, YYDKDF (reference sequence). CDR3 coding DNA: TGTGCCACCAGCAGACTCAGGGTAGCTAACTATGGCTACACCTTC. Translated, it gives CATSRLRVANYGYTF.

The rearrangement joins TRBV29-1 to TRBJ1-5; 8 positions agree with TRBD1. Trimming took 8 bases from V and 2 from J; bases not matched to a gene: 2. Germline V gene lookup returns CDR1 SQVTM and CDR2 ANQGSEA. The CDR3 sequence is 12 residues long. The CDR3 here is CSLGQGNQPQHF. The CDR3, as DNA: TGCAGCTTGGGACAGGGCAATCAGCCCCAGCATTTT.

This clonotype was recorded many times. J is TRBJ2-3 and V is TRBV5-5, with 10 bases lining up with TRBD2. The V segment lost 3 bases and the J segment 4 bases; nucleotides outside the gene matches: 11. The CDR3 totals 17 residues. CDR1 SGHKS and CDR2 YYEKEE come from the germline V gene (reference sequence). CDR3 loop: CASSWIVISGRSDTQYF. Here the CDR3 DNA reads TGTGCCAGCAGCTGGATTGTGATTAGCGGGAGGTCAGATACGCAGTATTTT. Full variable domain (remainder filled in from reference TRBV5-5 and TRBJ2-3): DAGVTQSPTHLIKTRGQQVTLRCSPISGHKSVSWYQQVLGQGPQFIFQYYEKEERGRGNFPDRFSARQFPNYSSELNVNALLLGDSALYLCASSWIVISGRSDTQYFGPGTRLTVL.

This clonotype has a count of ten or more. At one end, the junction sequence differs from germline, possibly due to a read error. The DNA of the CDR3 is TGTGCCAGCCTAGGGCGTAATGCGCAGTTCTTC. This codes for CASLGRNAQFF. This chain connects TRBV2 to TRBJ2-1; D call uncertain. Germline V gene data show CDR1 as SNHLY and CDR2 as FYNNEI. The CDR3 loop spans 11 amino acids.

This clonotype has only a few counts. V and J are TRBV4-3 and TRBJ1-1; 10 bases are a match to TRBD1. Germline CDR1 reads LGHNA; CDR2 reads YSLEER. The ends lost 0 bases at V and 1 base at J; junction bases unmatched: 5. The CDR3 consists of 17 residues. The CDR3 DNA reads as TGCGCCAGCAGCCAAGAGGGACAGGGGATAACGAACACTGAAGCTTTCTTT. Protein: CASSQEGQGITNTEAFF.

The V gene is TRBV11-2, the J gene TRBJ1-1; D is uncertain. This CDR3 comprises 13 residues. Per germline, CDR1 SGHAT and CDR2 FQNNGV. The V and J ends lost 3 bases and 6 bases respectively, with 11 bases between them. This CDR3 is CASSLHSSAEAFF. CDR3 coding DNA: TGTGCCAGCAGCTTGCATAGCAGCGCTGAAGCTTTCTTT. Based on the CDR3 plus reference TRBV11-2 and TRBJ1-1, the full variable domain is EAGVAQSPRYKIIEKRQSVAFWCNPISGHATLYWYQQILGQGPKLLIQFQNNGVVDDSQLPKDRFSAERLKGVDSTLKIQPAKLEDSAVYLCASSLHSSAEAFFGQGTRLTVV.

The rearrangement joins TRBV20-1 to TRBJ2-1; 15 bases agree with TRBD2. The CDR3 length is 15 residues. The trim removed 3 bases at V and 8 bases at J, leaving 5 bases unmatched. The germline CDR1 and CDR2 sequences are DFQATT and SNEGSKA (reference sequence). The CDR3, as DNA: TGCAGTGCTAGGGGACTAGCGGGGGGTATTTATGAGCAGTTCTTC. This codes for CSARGLAGGIYEQFF.

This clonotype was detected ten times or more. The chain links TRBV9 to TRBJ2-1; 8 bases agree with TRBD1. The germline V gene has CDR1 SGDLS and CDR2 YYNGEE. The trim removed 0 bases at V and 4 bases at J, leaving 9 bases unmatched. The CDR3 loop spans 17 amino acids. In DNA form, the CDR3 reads TGTGCCAGCAGCGTAGCAGGGGGACAGGCCTCGTACAATGAGCAGTTCTTC. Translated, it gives CASSVAGGQASYNEQFF.

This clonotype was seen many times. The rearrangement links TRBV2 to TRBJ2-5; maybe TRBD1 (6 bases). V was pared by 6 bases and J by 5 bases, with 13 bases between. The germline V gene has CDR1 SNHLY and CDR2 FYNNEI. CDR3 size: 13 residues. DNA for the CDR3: TGTGCCAGCAGGGCAGGGGCCCTTGAGACCCAGTACTTC. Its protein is CASRAGALETQYF.

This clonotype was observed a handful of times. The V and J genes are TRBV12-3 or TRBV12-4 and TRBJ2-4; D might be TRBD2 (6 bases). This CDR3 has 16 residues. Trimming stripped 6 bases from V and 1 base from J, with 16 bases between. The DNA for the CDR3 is TGTGCCAGCAGCTTAAGGGCGGGGAGGGCCAAAAACATTCAGTACTTC. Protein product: CASSLRAGRAKNIQYF.

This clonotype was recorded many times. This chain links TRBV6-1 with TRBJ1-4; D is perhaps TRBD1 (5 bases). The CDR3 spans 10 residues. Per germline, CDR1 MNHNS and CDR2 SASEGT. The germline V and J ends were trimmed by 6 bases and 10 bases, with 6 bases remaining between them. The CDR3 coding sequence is TGTGCCAGCAGGCAGGGAAAACTGTTTTTT. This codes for CASRQGKLFF.

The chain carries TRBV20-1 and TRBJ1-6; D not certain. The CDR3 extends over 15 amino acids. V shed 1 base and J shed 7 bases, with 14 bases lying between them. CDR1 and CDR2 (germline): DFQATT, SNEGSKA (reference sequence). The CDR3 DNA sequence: TGCAGTGCTAGAGTCGGAGGGAGTAGCAATTCACCCCTCCACTTT. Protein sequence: CSARVGGSSNSPLHF.